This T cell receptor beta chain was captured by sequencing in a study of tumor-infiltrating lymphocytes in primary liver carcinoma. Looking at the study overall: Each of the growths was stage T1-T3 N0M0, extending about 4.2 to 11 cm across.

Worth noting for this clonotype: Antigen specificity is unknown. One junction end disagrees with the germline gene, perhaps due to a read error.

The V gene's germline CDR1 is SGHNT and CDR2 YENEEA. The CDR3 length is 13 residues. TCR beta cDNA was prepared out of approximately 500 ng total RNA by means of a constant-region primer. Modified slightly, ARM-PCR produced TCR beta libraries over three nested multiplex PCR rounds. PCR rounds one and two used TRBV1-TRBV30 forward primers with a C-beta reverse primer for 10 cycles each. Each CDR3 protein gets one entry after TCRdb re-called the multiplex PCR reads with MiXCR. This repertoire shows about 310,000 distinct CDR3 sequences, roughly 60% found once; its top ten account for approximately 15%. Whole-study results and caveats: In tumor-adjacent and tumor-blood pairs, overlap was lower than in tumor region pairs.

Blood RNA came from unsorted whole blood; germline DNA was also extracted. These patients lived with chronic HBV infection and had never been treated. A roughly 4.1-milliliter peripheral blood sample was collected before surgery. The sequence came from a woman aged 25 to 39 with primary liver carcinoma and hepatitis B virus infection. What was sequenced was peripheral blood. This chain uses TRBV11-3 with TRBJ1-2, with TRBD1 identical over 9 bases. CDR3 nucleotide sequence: TGTACCAGCGGCCGGGACAGGGCCTATGGCTACACCTTC. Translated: CTSGRDRAYGYTF.